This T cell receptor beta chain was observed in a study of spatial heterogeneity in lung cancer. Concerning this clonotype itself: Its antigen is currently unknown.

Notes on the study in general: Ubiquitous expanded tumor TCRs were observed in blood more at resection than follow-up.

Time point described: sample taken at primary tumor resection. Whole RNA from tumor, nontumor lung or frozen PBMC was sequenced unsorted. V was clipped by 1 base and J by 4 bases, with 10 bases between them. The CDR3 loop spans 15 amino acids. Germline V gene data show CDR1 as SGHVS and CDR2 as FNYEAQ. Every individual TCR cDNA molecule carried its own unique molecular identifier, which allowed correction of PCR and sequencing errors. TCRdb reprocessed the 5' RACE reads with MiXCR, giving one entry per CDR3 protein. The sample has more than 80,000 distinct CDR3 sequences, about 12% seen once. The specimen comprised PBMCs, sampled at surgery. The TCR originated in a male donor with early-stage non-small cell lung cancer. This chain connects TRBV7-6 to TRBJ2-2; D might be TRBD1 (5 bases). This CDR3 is CASSLGVGRTGELFF. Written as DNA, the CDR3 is TGTGCCAGCAGCTTAGGGGTGGGGCGCACCGGGGAGCTGTTTTTT.